Listed below are T cell receptor beta chains from one sample, sequenced in a study of T cell responses to AZD1222 COVID-19 vaccine. Some clones are missing from TCRdb's copy, which holds only in-frame ones; the method was immunoSEQ multiplex PCR. The repertoire includes 110,000 or so clones, approximately 90% of them detected once, and roughly 7.1% sits in the top ten. The sequencing here drew on peripheral blood, taken 28 days after the second AZD1222 dose. These receptors were taken from an adult who received the AZD1222 COVID-19 vaccine. The CDR3 runs from the conserved cysteine through the conserved F or W. A D gene is named only where the DNA matches it firmly. A clone size is listed for some rows: how often the clone was seen (once, few, many), or a class if it is expanded.

TRBV7-9,TRBD2,TRBJ2-7,few,CASTPGGGGYEQYF,TGTGCCAGCACCCCGGGGGGTGGGGGCTACGAGCAGTACTTC
TRBV19,NA,TRBJ2-1,NA,CASSALRGLSEQFF,TGTGCCAGTAGTGCCCTGAGGGGGTTGAGTGAGCAGTTCTTC
TRBV7-2,TRBD2,TRBJ2-3,once,CASGTSGGRTDTQYF,TGTGCCAGTGGGACTAGCGGGGGCCGCACAGATACGCAGTATTTT
TRBV5-5,TRBD1,TRBJ1-2,once,CASSLEATGSFNTF,TGTGCCAGCAGCTTGGAGGCGACAGGGTCATTCAACACTTTC
TRBV5-4,NA,TRBJ2-5,NA,CASSPGVTQYF,TGTGCCAGCAGCCCAGGGGTGACCCAGTACTTC
TRBV6-6,TRBD2,TRBJ2-5,NA,CASETSGRRVQETQYF,TGTGCCAGCGAGACTAGCGGGAGAAGGGTTCAAGAGACCCAGTACTTC
TRBV27,TRBD1,TRBJ1-2,NA,CASSLRQGVSGYTF,TGTGCCAGCAGTTTACGGCAGGGGGTTTCAGGCTACACCTTC
TRBV27,NA,TRBJ2-5,NA,CASSLRQAQETQYF,TGTGCCAGCAGTTTACGGCAGGCTCAAGAGACCCAGTACTTC
TRBV29-1,NA,TRBJ1-4,NA,CSVVDDRRPGEKLFF,TGCAGCGTCGTCGATGACAGGCGCCCGGGGGAAAAACTGTTTTTT
TRBV5-1,TRBD1,TRBJ2-7,NA,CASSPQGTGSSYEQYF,TGCGCCAGCAGCCCACAGGGGACAGGGAGCTCCTACGAGCAGTACTTC
TRBV2,TRBD1,TRBJ1-2,NA,CASGGDRDVEDGYTF,TGTGCCAGCGGGGGGGACAGGGACGTGGAAGATGGCTACACCTTC
TRBV5-4,NA,TRBJ2-5,NA,CASSWPLETQYF,TGTGCCAGCAGCTGGCCCTTAGAGACCCAGTACTTC
TRBV6-5,NA,TRBJ1-2,once,CASKDLADYGYTF,TGTGCCAGTAAAGACCTCGCGGACTATGGCTACACCTTC
TRBV2,NA,TRBJ2-2,NA,CASRPGRRTGELFF,TGTGCCAGCAGGCCGGGGCGACGCACCGGGGAGCTGTTTTTT
TRBV4-2,NA,TRBJ2-3,NA,CASSLVLSSTDTQYF,TGTGCCAGCAGCCTAGTTCTTAGTAGCACAGATACGCAGTATTTT
TRBV9,NA,TRBJ1-1,NA,CASSADGNTEAFF,TGTGCCAGCAGCGCAGACGGGAACACTGAAGCTTTCTTT
TRBV9,NA,TRBJ2-5,NA,CASSKNQETQYF,TGTGCCAGCAGCAAGAACCAAGAGACCCAGTACTTC
TRBV24-1,TRBD1,TRBJ2-5,once,CATGDSEAQTQYF,TGTGCCACGGGGGACAGTGAGGCTCAGACCCAGTACTTC
TRBV19,NA,TRBJ2-3,NA,CASSIRLFATDTQYF,TGTGCCAGTAGTATCAGGCTTTTTGCCACAGATACGCAGTATTTT
TRBV29-1,TRBD1,TRBJ2-1,NA,CSVGGPGQARNEQFF,TGCAGCGTTGGCGGACCGGGACAGGCGCGGAATGAGCAGTTCTTC
TRBV27,TRBD1,TRBJ2-5,NA,CASSLQGQGRVETQYF,TGTGCCAGCAGTTTACAGGGACAGGGGAGGGTAGAGACCCAGTACTTC
TRBV4-1,TRBD1,TRBJ1-5,NA,CASSLWTGDQPQHF,TGCGCCAGCAGCCTCTGGACAGGGGATCAGCCCCAGCATTTT
TRBV25-1,NA,TRBJ2-1,NA,CASVLGPGSSYNEQFF,TGTGCCAGCGTGTTAGGGCCAGGGAGCTCCTACAATGAGCAGTTCTTC
TRBV7-9,TRBD2,TRBJ2-1,NA,CASSLASSGRTYNEQFF,TGTGCCAGCAGCTTAGCTTCTAGCGGGAGGACCTACAATGAGCAGTTCTTC
TRBV5-1,NA,TRBJ1-2,once,CASSLTDSLVGYTF,TGCGCCAGCAGCTTGACGGACAGCTTGGTTGGCTACACCTTC
TRBV7-3,TRBD1,TRBJ2-1,NA,CASSPLTGSLNEQFF,TGTGCCAGCAGCCCCTTGACAGGGTCCCTTAATGAGCAGTTCTTC
TRBV28,NA,TRBJ1-5,NA,CASSFILGGGNQPQHF,TGTGCCAGCAGTTTTATTCTTGGGGGCGGCAATCAGCCCCAGCATTTT
TRBV6-1,NA,TRBJ2-6,few,CASSESGSSGANVLTF,TGTGCCAGCAGTGAATCGGGCAGCTCTGGGGCCAACGTCCTGACTTTC
TRBV2,TRBD2,TRBJ2-5,NA,CASSRSPSSGRTAEGTQYF,TGTGCCAGCAGCCGGTCCCCCTCTAGCGGGAGAACCGCGGAGGGGACCCAGTACTTC
TRBV3-1/TRBV3-2,NA,TRBJ2-2,NA,CASIERNANTGELFF,TGTGCCAGCATCGAAAGAAACGCGAACACCGGGGAGCTGTTTTTT
TRBV3-1/TRBV3-2,NA,TRBJ1-2,few,CASSQGVGYTF,TGTGCCAGCAGCCAAGGGGTCGGCTACACCTTC
TRBV30,NA,TRBJ2-1,NA,CAWSSGGLDNEQFF,TGTGCCTGGAGTAGTGGGGGTCTCGACAATGAGCAGTTCTTC
TRBV20-1,TRBD2,TRBJ2-3,NA,CSASGLAGPTDTQYF,TGCAGTGCTAGTGGACTAGCGGGCCCCACAGATACGCAGTATTTT
TRBV2,NA,TRBJ1-6,NA,CARQKTYNSPLHF,TGTGCCAGACAGAAAACCTATAATTCACCCCTCCACTTT
TRBV14,TRBD2,TRBJ2-2,NA,CASSHLVGLAGDTGELFF,TGTGCCAGCAGCCACCTTGTAGGCCTAGCGGGAGACACCGGGGAGCTGTTTTTT
TRBV5-1,NA,TRBJ2-1,NA,CASSLDNPYNEQFF,TGCGCCAGCAGCTTGGACAATCCCTACAATGAGCAGTTCTTC
TRBV4-2,NA,TRBJ2-1,NA,CASRGAGSSYNEQFF,TGTGCCAGCAGGGGTGCGGGGTCATCCTACAATGAGCAGTTCTTC
TRBV7-3,NA,TRBJ2-7,NA,CASSPIQGSYEQYF,TGTGCCAGCAGCCCCATTCAGGGATCCTACGAGCAGTACTTC
TRBV7-2,NA,TRBJ1-4,NA,CASSPRATTNEKLFF,TGTGCCAGCAGCCCGCGGGCTACAACTAATGAAAAACTGTTTTTT
TRBV28,NA,TRBJ2-7,once,CASSPKFYEQYF,TGTGCCAGCAGCCCGAAATTCTACGAGCAGTACTTC
TRBV27,TRBD1,TRBJ2-7,once,CASRVTGGGYEQYF,TGTGCCAGCAGGGTGACAGGGGGCGGTTACGAGCAGTACTTC
TRBV7-2,NA,TRBJ2-3,once,CASKIGESIVGESTDTQYF,TGTGCCAGCAAAATCGGGGAGAGCATAGTCGGGGAGAGCACAGATACGCAGTATTTT
TRBV24-1,NA,TRBJ2-7,NA,CATSDRWDEQYF,TGTGCCACCAGTGACAGGTGGGACGAGCAGTACTTC
TRBV30,TRBD1,TRBJ1-1,NA,CAWSSGGDTEAFF,TGTGCCTGGAGTTCAGGGGGGGACACTGAAGCTTTCTTT
TRBV5-6,NA,TRBJ1-1,NA,CASSGGFTEAFF,TGTGCCAGCAGCGGGGGTTTCACTGAAGCTTTCTTT
TRBV20-1,TRBD2,TRBJ2-3,NA,CSASTTSGGILDTQYF,TGCAGTGCTAGTACTACTAGCGGGGGCATTTTGGATACGCAGTATTTT
TRBV30,NA,TRBJ2-1,NA,CAWSVGLYSYNEQFF,TGTGCCTGGAGTGTAGGCCTCTACTCCTACAATGAGCAGTTCTTC
TRBV11-1,NA,TRBJ1-6,NA,CASSLGRGEMFPLHF,TGTGCCAGCAGCTTAGGCAGGGGCGAAATGTTCCCCCTCCACTTT
TRBV2,NA,TRBJ1-6,NA,CASSERARGDSPLHF,TGTGCCAGCAGTGAAAGGGCAAGGGGTGATTCACCCCTCCACTTT
TRBV10-3,NA,TRBJ2-5,NA,CAISDPPAGRRETQYF,TGTGCCATCAGTGACCCGCCCGCGGGCAGGAGGGAGACCCAGTACTTC